This T cell receptor (beta chain) was recorded in a study of cytomegalovirus exposure and HLA in healthy donors (dated by TCRdb to 2015 to 2018). With regard to the full study: A later analysis indicated that the 120 or so validation repertoires were generated on the platform also employed for the approximately 700 repertoires of the first cohort. The study combined high-throughput TCR immunosequencing, statistical association of individual TCRs with disease status, and machine learning to predict cytomegalovirus infection status. In addition to the first cohort of roughly 700 subjects, a separate validation cohort of 120 different subjects was used. The aim of the study was to test whether cataloging public T cell receptors could identify signatures of past pathogen exposure. The paper's findings and limits, for the study overall: All 120 or so repertoires were used to score co-occurrence in the validation cohort in a later analysis, because that analysis had no HLA typing for the cohort. A total of about 150 TCR beta chains were listed by the study as associated with cytomegalovirus. A later analysis found that TCRs clustered in the first cohort also tended to co-occur in the 100 to 150 validation repertoires, with 94% of cluster scores above 0. Three of the identified cytomegalovirus-associated TCR beta chains were confirmed in vitro to be specific for cytomegalovirus antigens. The classifier was reported to diagnose cytomegalovirus status with high specificity and sensitivity in both the original and validation cohorts. It was suggested by the authors that the approach could potentially be generalized to other disease states and immunological phenotypes. While some public TCRs were present in many individuals, most TCR sequences turned up only very rarely across donors.

The donors belonged to the validation cohort of about 130 subjects, which was separate from the roughly 700-subject first cohort. For this clone: Its specific antigen is unknown. Base qualities are not at hand, and no much larger clone is one base apart.

The library was built by means of the immunoSEQ multiplex PCR assay. The paper's data handling went like this. A statistical classification framework was developed to diagnose cytomegalovirus status using the catalog of TCR beta chain sequences. The source is immuneACCESS, and TCRdb retained only in-frame sequences with V and J called. Part of the clones is not carried over; for the studies checked, unresolved V genes explain less than half of this, and the remainder is unexplained. V, J and clone size derive from that table, while D and trimming were established from the DNA sequence. The sample includes 250,000 to 350,000 clones, with 75% to 90% observed a single time. The top ten constitute approximately 1.1% of the sample. The receptor comes from a woman aged 25 to 45 in good health and CMV-seropositive. Sequenced: PBMCs.

CDR3 sequence: CAISETGRSYEQYF. The DNA sequence follows: TGTGCCATCAGTGAGACAGGGCGATCCTACGAGCAGTACTTC. The V and J genes are TRBV10-3 and TRBJ2-7; perhaps TRBD1 is the D gene, with 6 bases matching. The germline V gene sets CDR1 to ENHRY and CDR2 to SYGVKD. Inclusive of the bounding cysteine and phenylalanine, the CDR3 is 14 residues long. The kept DNA is CDR3 alone, 42 bases in frame from the first base. Trimming removed 2 bases from V and 1 base from J, leaving 9 bases between the germline ends.